This TCR beta chain was retrieved from a study of CD8 T cells in ankylosing spondylitis. This clonotype was detected many times. Its target is unknown. Study-level points and caveats: It appeared that ankylosing spondylitis blood was characterized by a TCR beta motif of 8 or 9 highly homologous variants.

The germline gives CDR1 MDHEN, CDR2 SYDVKM. V was cut by 7 bases and J by 2 bases, with 24 bases left in between. The CDR3 runs 17 residues. TCRdb ran MiXCR on the 5' RACE reads and lists one entry per CDR3 protein. Of under 150,000 distinct CDR3 sequences in the sample, 15% to 20% are singletons; the top ten hold around a third. The rearrangement joins TRBV28 to TRBJ2-7; D ambiguous. The TCR sequence derives from a male donor with ankylosing spondylitis. Sequenced input: blood, either unsorted or a sorted T cell fraction (not recorded which). CDR3 nucleotide sequence: TGTGCCAGCATCCCCGACGTGAGACACCAACCTACCTACGAGCAGTACTTC. Protein sequence: CASIPDVRHQPTYEQYF.